This T cell receptor (beta chain) was captured by sequencing in a study of blood T cell repertoires in COVID-19. This clone was recorded only once. Measured with immunoSEQ multiplex PCR; TCRdb has only the in-frame clones, and not every one. The sample consists of 360,000 or so clones, more than 85% of them appearing once. The sequencing input was PBMCs or T cells enriched from blood (not recorded which). This clonotype was obtained from a woman in her twenties or thirties who had recovered from COVID-19.

The CDR3 DNA reads as TGTGCCAGCAGCGCAGGCGGGGGTAATGAAAAACTGTTTTTT. Protein sequence: CASSAGGGNEKLFF. The J gene is TRBJ1-4, the V gene TRBV2; tentatively, D is TRBD1 (5 bases). Trimming left V 6 bases short and J 4 bases short, with 12 bases between. This CDR3 has 14 amino acids. Germline values: CDR1 SNHLY, CDR2 FYNNEI. The full variable domain, in which reference TRBV2 and TRBJ1-4 provide the parts outside the CDR3, is EPEVTQTPSHQVTQMGQEVILRCVPISNHLYFYWYRQILGQKVEFLVSFYNNEISEKSEIFDDQFSVERPDGSNFTLKIRSTKLEDSAMYFCASSAGGGNEKLFFGSGTQLSVL.